This T cell receptor (beta chain) stems from a study of T-cell reconstitution after alpha-beta-depleted transplantation in children. The TCRbeta library incorporated unique molecular identifiers. In TCRdb, the PCR reads were re-called with MiXCR into one record per CDR3 protein. The table has about 460,000 distinct CDR3 sequences, about 12% seen once. The sample holds a few counts of this clonotype. V gave up 6 bases and J gave up 2 bases, with 13 bases separating them. CDR1 and CDR2 from the germline V gene are SGHTA and FQGTGA. CDR3 length: 14 amino acids. The chain employs TRBV7-3 and TRBJ1-1; D is perhaps TRBD1 (6 bases). The input for sequencing was PBMCs from the stem cell graft donor, taken from the stem cell graft. The source is a human donor who donated a stem cell graft to a child with combined immunodeficiency. The CDR3 DNA is TGTGCCAGCAGGGAGGGGGGATCCAACACTGAAGCTTTCTTT. This translates into CASREGGSNTEAFF.